The 14 T cell receptor beta chains in this list originate from one sample, sequenced in a study of shared clonotypes between healthy human individuals. Repertoires were generated with immunoSEQ multiplex PCR, while TCRdb's copy carries only in-frame clones and drops some. The table has 2,500,000 or so clones, 80% to 95% seen once. The sample consisted of naive CD4+ T cells from PBMCs. Subset noted: CD45RA+ positively selected. The origin of the receptors is a man aged 18-30 years in good health. Some clones in this sample may be carry-over from other donors' samples.

This rearrangement joins TRBV18 to TRBJ2-7; D unresolved. CDR1 and CDR2 from the germline V gene are KGHSH and LQKENI. CDR3 length equals 12 residues. Trimming pared 10 bases from V and 10 bases from J, leaving 20 bases between. The chain's CDR3 is CATSPGSRIQYF. CDR3 DNA sequence: TGTGCCACCTCCCCCGGATCCCGGATCCAGTACTTC.

In the case of this clone: Other DNA sequences in the sample encode the same CDR3. CDR3 sequence (DNA): TGCGCCAGCAGCCAAACAGGGGGTCAGCCCCAGCATTTT. Encoded protein: CASSQTGGQPQHF. The rearrangement uses TRBV4-3 and TRBJ1-5; TRBD1 aligns across 8 bases. With V trimmed by 2 bases and J by 6 bases, 0 bases remained unmatched. From germline, CDR1 is LGHNA and CDR2 YSLEER. The CDR3 is 13 amino acids.

The rearrangement links TRBV30 to TRBJ1-1; perhaps TRBD1 as D (6 bases). Trimming took off 0 bases at V and 1 base at J, with 9 bases between the two ends. Germline loops: CDR1 GTSNPN, CDR2 SVGIG (reference sequence). CDR3 size: 14 residues. The DNA for the CDR3 is TGTGCCTGGAGTGTACCGGACAGGAACACTGAAGCTTTCTTT. It codes for CAWSVPDRNTEAFF.

The gene calls are TRBV4-1 and TRBJ2-1; no clear D. This CDR3 contains 17 residues. V dropped 1 base and J dropped 0 bases, with 13 bases sitting between them. Germline CDR1 and CDR2: MGHRA and YSYEKL. The CDR3 DNA reads TGCGCCAGCAGCCAAGTATTTCCCGGTGCCTCCTACAATGAGCAGTTCTTC. Translation gives CASSQVFPGASYNEQFF.

V gene TRBV9 combines with J gene TRBJ2-3, with TRBD1 identical over 8 bases. From germline, CDR1 is SGDLS and CDR2 YYNGEE. J gave up 1 base and V 0 bases, and 4 bases lay outside the gene matches. The CDR3 covers 16 residues. This CDR3 reads CASSVEGQVGTDTQYF. The CDR3 bases are TGTGCCAGCAGCGTAGAGGGACAGGTTGGCACAGATACGCAGTATTTT. The full variable domain, completed using reference TRBV9 and TRBJ2-3, is DSGVTQTPKHLITATGQRVTLRCSPRSGDLSVYWYQQSLDQGLQFLIQYYNGEERAKGNILERFSAQQFPDLHSELNLSSLELGDSALYFCASSVEGQVGTDTQYFGPGTRLTVL.

This chain links TRBV7-3 with TRBJ2-7; D may be TRBD2 (6 bases). V lost 5 bases to trimming and J lost 4 bases, with 21 bases between them. The germline V gene has CDR1 SGHTA and CDR2 FQGTGA. The CDR3 contains 16 residues. The CDR3 loop reads CASSPMGPGVGYEQYF. In DNA, the CDR3 is TGTGCCAGCAGCCCGATGGGCCCGGGAGTCGGGTACGAGCAGTACTTC.

This clone was observed a few times. The chain couples TRBV7-2 to TRBJ1-5; D not certain. The germline CDR1 and CDR2 sequences are SGHTA and FQGNSA. CDR3 length equals 14 residues. The V and J ends lost 6 bases and 1 base respectively, with 10 bases between them. CDR3 residues: CASRVAGSNQPQHF. The CDR3 nucleotides are TGTGCCAGCAGGGTAGCCGGGAGCAATCAGCCCCAGCATTTT.

This clone was detected once. CDR3 sequence (DNA): TGCGCCAGCAGTCAGACGGGACAGAGAAATTCACCCCTCCACTTT. This sequence encodes CASSQTGQRNSPLHF. The chain couples TRBV23-1 to TRBJ1-6, with 7 positions matching TRBD1. TRBV23-1 is assigned to the ORF class and has an uncertain function. This CDR3 is built from 15 residues. Losses at the gene ends were 3 bases for V and 7 bases for J; bases not matched to a gene: 6.

The chain combines TRBV7-2 with TRBJ2-2; the D gene is possibly TRBD1 (6 bases). Germline lookup yields CDR1 SGHTA and CDR2 FQGNSA. This CDR3 contains 15 residues. Trimming removed 7 bases from V and 1 base from J, with 13 bases in between. The CDR3, as DNA: TGTGCCAGCAAGGGGGACACAGTGAACACCGGGGAGCTGTTTTTT. Translation gives CASKGDTVNTGELFF.

As regards this clone: Other DNA sequences in the same sample also yield this CDR3. The chain has TRBV9 and TRBJ1-2; 9 positions agree with TRBD1. CDR1 SGDLS and CDR2 YYNGEE come from the germline V gene. The CDR3 consists of 14 residues. Unmatched junction bases numbered 1, after V lost 2 bases and J lost 2 bases. The CDR3 loop is CASSVGQGNYGYTF. CDR3 coding DNA: TGTGCCAGCAGCGTTGGACAGGGGAACTATGGCTACACCTTC.

This chain connects TRBV9 to TRBJ2-1, with 10 positions matching TRBD2. The V and J ends lost 4 bases and 15 bases, in that order; junction bases with no gene match: 16. The CDR3 is 15 residues long. Germline V gene data show CDR1 as SGDLS and CDR2 as YYNGEE. CDR3 in DNA: TGTGCCAGCAGCCTAGCTAGCGGGAGTGGGAGTGGGATGTTCTTC. Protein: CASSLASGSGSGMFF. Based on the CDR3 plus reference TRBV9 and TRBJ2-1, the full variable domain is DSGVTQTPKHLITATGQRVTLRCSPRSGDLSVYWYQQSLDQGLQFLIQYYNGEERAKGNILERFSAQQFPDLHSELNLSSLELGDSALYFCASSLASGSGSGMFFGPGTRLTVL.

This chain links TRBV11-2 with TRBJ1-6, with D unclear. With 4 bases removed from V and 7 bases from J, the gap between germline ends came to 2 bases. CDR3 size: 11 residues. Germline assignment: CDR1 SGHAT and CDR2 FQNNGV. CDR3 region: CASSYNSPLHF. The CDR3 DNA reads as TGTGCCAGCAGCTACAATTCACCCCTCCACTTT.

The chain employs TRBV18 and TRBJ1-5, with TRBD1 as a possible D gene (5 bases). The germline gives CDR1 KGHSH, CDR2 LQKENI. V was cut by 2 bases and J by 3 bases, with 14 bases left in between. CDR3 length equals 16 residues. The CDR3 bases are TGTGCCAGCTCACCATCCGGGGCGGCTTACAATCAGCCCCAGCATTTT. This translates into CASSPSGAAYNQPQHF. The full variable domain, rest sourced from reference TRBV18 and TRBJ1-5, is NAGVMQNPRHLVRRRGQEARLRCSPMKGHSHVYWYRQLPEEGLKFMVYLQKENIIDESGMPKERFSAEFPKEGPSILRIQQVVRGDSAAYFCASSPSGAAYNQPQHFGDGTRLSIL.

The V call is TRBV5-1, the J call TRBJ2-5, with D unresolved. This CDR3 comprises 14 residues. Between the trimmed V and J ends, which lost 1 base and 0 bases, there was a span of 7 bases. Germline V gene data show CDR1 as SGHRS and CDR2 as YFSETQ. The CDR3 DNA sequence: TGCGCCAGCAGCTTGAATGGATACCAAGAGACCCAGTACTTC. Protein sequence: CASSLNGYQETQYF.